The 20 T cell receptor beta chains reported below all come from one sample, sequenced in a study of cytotoxic CD8 clonotypes in ibrutinib-treated CLL. Assay used: immunoSEQ multiplex PCR; TCRdb lists only in-frame clones, some missing. Found here are approximately 150,000 clones, roughly 88% of them singletons; the top ten hold 3%. The input for sequencing was PBMCs, taken at disease progression, from a patient treated with ibrutinib. The receptors come from a human donor with chronic lymphocytic leukemia.

The chain links TRBV19 to TRBJ2-2; D perhaps matches TRBD2 (6 bases). Trimming left V 3 bases short and J 5 bases short, with 13 bases between. This CDR3 region has 15 residues. The germline V gene has CDR1 LNHDA and CDR2 SQIVND (reference sequence). CDR3 sequence: CASSIRLGQTGELFF. CDR3 bases: TGTGCCAGTAGTATCCGACTAGGTCAGACCGGGGAGCTGTTTTTT. The variable domain in full, with the rest retrieved from reference TRBV19 and TRBJ2-2, is DGGITQSPKYLFRKEGQNVTLSCEQNLNHDAMYWYRQDPGQGLRLIYYSQIVNDFQKGDIAEGYSVSREKKESFPLTVTSAQKNPTAFYLCASSIRLGQTGELFFGEGSRLTVL.

The chain combines TRBV4-1 with TRBJ2-7; a possible D gene is TRBD2 (7 bases). Per the germline V gene, CDR1 is MGHRA and CDR2 is YSYEKL. V dropped 0 bases and J dropped 1 base, with 10 bases sitting between them. This CDR3 is built from 15 residues. DNA of the CDR3: TGCGCCAGCAGCCAAGAACAGGGAGGGTCCTACGAGCAGTACTTC. Residues: CASSQEQGGSYEQYF.

CDR3 sequence: CASSYGTNSYEQYF. The CDR3 coding sequence is TGTGCCAGCAGCTATGGGACTAACTCCTACGAGCAGTACTTC. This chain joins TRBV5-5 and TRBJ2-7, with 7 bases matching TRBD2. CDR3 length equals 14 residues. Germline trimming cut 3 bases from V and 0 bases from J; bases unmatched to any gene: 3. Per germline, CDR1 SGHKS and CDR2 YYEKEE (reference sequence).

The rearrangement links TRBV10-3 to TRBJ2-5; D gene unclear. There are 13 residues in the CDR3. Germline values: CDR1 ENHRY, CDR2 SYGVKD. V lost 5 bases, J lost 1 base, and 8 bases lay in between. In nucleotides, the CDR3 is TGTGCCATCAGTAAGGACCCCCAAGAGACCCAGTACTTC. Protein product: CAISKDPQETQYF.

This chain joins TRBV19 and TRBJ2-6; D uncertain. With 2 bases removed from V and 0 bases from J, the gap between germline ends came to 2 bases. The CDR3 has 14 residues. Germline assignment: CDR1 LNHDA and CDR2 SQIVND (reference sequence). The CDR3 loop is CASSIISGANVLTF. DNA for the CDR3: TGTGCCAGTAGTATAATCTCTGGGGCCAACGTCCTGACTTTC.

The chain recombines TRBV6-7 with TRBJ1-5, with D unresolved. TRBV6-7 is labeled an ORF, and its function is uncertain. Trimming pared 11 bases from V and 7 bases from J, leaving 15 bases between. This CDR3 is 12 amino acids long. Here the CDR3 DNA reads TGTGCCCCGCGCAGGCAGAGGCAGCCCCAGCATTTT. This gives the protein CAPRRQRQPQHF.

The J gene is TRBJ2-1, the V gene TRBV7-3, with 8 bases fitting TRBD2. The CDR3 spans 15 residues. The V gene's germline CDR1 is SGHTA and CDR2 FQGTGA. The V segment lost 3 bases and the J segment 8 bases; nucleotides outside the gene matches: 9. CDR3 sequence reads: CASSLSTSGSDEQFF. The DNA for the CDR3 is TGTGCCAGCAGCTTGAGTACCAGCGGGAGCGATGAGCAGTTCTTC.

The chain has TRBV7-2 and TRBJ2-4; 12 positions match TRBD2. There are 16 residues in the CDR3. In germline, CDR1 is SGHTA, CDR2 FQGNSA. After removal of 5 bases from V and 8 bases from J, the junction contained 10 bases not matched to a gene. The CDR3 sequence is CASSPRLAGAVHIQYF. Here the CDR3 DNA reads TGTGCCAGCAGCCCCAGACTAGCGGGAGCGGTGCACATTCAGTACTTC. Full variable domain (missing parts from reference TRBV7-2 and TRBJ2-4): GAGVSQSPSNKVTEKGKDVELRCDPISGHTALYWYRQSLGQGLEFLIYFQGNSAPDKSGLPSDRFSAERTGGSVSTLTIQRTQQEDSAVYLCASSPRLAGAVHIQYFGAGTRLSVL.

The chain carries TRBV7-2 and TRBJ2-7, with TRBD2 as a possible D gene (6 bases). With 1 base removed from V and 2 bases from J, the gap between germline ends came to 9 bases. The CDR3 is 14 residues long. Germline V gene lookup returns CDR1 SGHTA and CDR2 FQGNSA. The CDR3 sequence: CASSLEEGPYEQYF. CDR3 sequence (DNA): TGTGCCAGCAGCTTAGAGGAGGGACCCTACGAGCAGTACTTC.

The chain joins TRBV18 to TRBJ2-7, with a possible D match to TRBD2 (6 bases). The CDR3 consists of 14 residues. Trimming took 2 bases from V and 2 from J, leaving 10 bases between them. Germline CDR1 and CDR2: KGHSH and LQKENI. CDR3 in DNA: TGTGCCAGCTCACCAGGGGGGTACCCCTACGAGCAGTACTTC. Amino acids: CASSPGGYPYEQYF.

The chain has TRBV7-2 and TRBJ2-5, with 10 bases matching TRBD1. Trimming removed 3 bases from V and 5 bases from J; junction bases left unmatched: 3. Germline assignment: CDR1 SGHTA and CDR2 FQGNSA. This CDR3 region has 14 residues. The CDR3 here is CASSLGQGLETQYF. In DNA form, the CDR3 reads TGTGCCAGCAGCTTGGGACAGGGGTTGGAGACCCAGTACTTC.

In its sample, this clone was seen once. The CDR3 sequence is CASSSEGGTPGELFF. The CDR3, as DNA: TGTGCCAGCAGCTCCGAGGGAGGGACTCCCGGGGAGCTGTTTTTT. The chain couples TRBV7-2 to TRBJ2-2; 7 bases agree with TRBD2. The CDR3 loop spans 15 amino acids. Germline V gives CDR1 SGHTA, CDR2 FQGNSA. The trim removed 4 bases at V and 6 bases at J, leaving 8 bases unmatched.

The rearrangement links TRBV30 to TRBJ2-1, with 10 bases fitting TRBD2. CDR1 is GTSNPN and CDR2 is SVGIG in the germline V gene (reference sequence). The CDR3 runs 15 residues. Trimming at V came to 0 bases and at J to 8 bases, leaving 7 bases not matched to a gene. CDR3 loop: CAWSVPSGSTHEQFF. DNA of the CDR3: TGTGCCTGGAGTGTGCCTAGCGGGAGTACCCATGAGCAGTTCTTC.

This clone was recorded only once. The chain links TRBV7-2 to TRBJ1-1; unclear D gene. The germline V gene encodes CDR1 SGHTA and CDR2 FQGNSA. The CDR3 sequence is 16 residues long. V lost 4 bases, J lost 0 bases, and 15 bases lay in between. The CDR3 region is CASSSQGGGLNTEAFF. The CDR3 region has the DNA TGTGCCAGCAGCTCCCAAGGAGGAGGGTTGAACACTGAAGCTTTCTTT.

The rearrangement joins TRBV7-2 to TRBJ2-7, with TRBD2 matching over 7 bases. The CDR3 loop spans 14 amino acids. CDR1 SGHTA and CDR2 FQGNSA come from the germline V gene. V lost 6 bases and J lost 3; bases outside the gene matches: 8. The CDR3 DNA follows: TGTGCCAGCAGGGTAGCGGGCGGACTCTACGAGCAGTACTTC. This sequence encodes CASRVAGGLYEQYF.

The gene calls are TRBV2 and TRBJ2-3; D is unclear. CDR1 is SNHLY and CDR2 is FYNNEI in the germline V gene. This CDR3 spans 12 amino acids. The V end was cut by 6 bases, the J end by 4 bases, with 8 bases between. CDR3 DNA sequence: TGTGCCAGCAGCTTTGTGCCAGATACGCAGTATTTT. Translated, it gives CASSFVPDTQYF. The variable domain in full, completed from reference TRBV2 and TRBJ2-3, reads EPEVTQTPSHQVTQMGQEVILRCVPISNHLYFYWYRQILGQKVEFLVSFYNNEISEKSEIFDDQFSVERPDGSNFTLKIRSTKLEDSAMYFCASSFVPDTQYFGPGTRLTVL.

This rearrangement joins TRBV15 to TRBJ2-3; 10 bases match TRBD1. The CDR3 loop spans 17 amino acids. The V and J ends lost 1 base and 3 bases, in that order; junction bases with no gene match: 7. Germline values: CDR1 LNHNV, CDR2 YYDKDF (reference sequence). The CDR3 nucleotides are TGTGCCACCAGCAGAGGACAGGGGGCGAGTAAAACAGATACGCAGTATTTT. This encodes CATSRGQGASKTDTQYF.

This rearrangement joins TRBV5-1 to TRBJ1-2, with D possibly matching TRBD1 (5 bases). Germline CDR1 SGHRS, CDR2 YFSETQ. The CDR3 totals 15 residues. Deletions cut 6 bases from V and 0 bases from J, with 15 bases between. The CDR3 sequence: CASKIGGDSNYGYTF. The CDR3 nucleotides read TGCGCCAGCAAAATAGGCGGGGACTCTAACTATGGCTACACCTTC.

The chain combines TRBV5-4 with TRBJ1-2; TRBD1 aligns across 10 bases. Germline V CDR1 and CDR2: SGHNT, YYREEE (reference sequence). V dropped 4 bases and J dropped 5; count of bases not matched to a gene: 5. The CDR3 spans 14 residues. The CDR3 reads CASSRDRGWYGYTF. In DNA, the CDR3 is TGTGCCAGCAGCCGGGACAGGGGATGGTATGGCTACACCTTC.

The J gene is TRBJ2-6, the V gene TRBV14, with D perhaps matching TRBD2 (6 bases). The CDR3 is made up of 17 amino acids. In germline, CDR1 is SGHDN, CDR2 FVKESK. Trimming stripped 5 bases from V and 1 base from J, with 15 bases between. The CDR3 DNA sequence: TGTGCCAGCAGCTCATATAGGAGGGCTTCTGGGGCCAACGTCCTGACTTTC. Translated, it gives CASSSYRRASGANVLTF.